This T cell receptor beta chain emerged from a study of CD8+ T cells in alopecia areata. This clone came up a few times. The ends were cut back, 0 bases at V and 4 bases at J, with 12 bases in the middle. CDR1 and CDR2 from the germline V gene are GTSNPN and SVGIG (reference sequence). The CDR3 loop spans 14 amino acids. Collection of lesional scalp punch biopsies and peripheral blood was performed in alopecia areata patients. RNA, once extracted, was reverse transcribed into cDNA for use as the sequencing template. The assay was immunoSEQ multiplex PCR, and TCRdb's table has in-frame clones only and misses some. The table includes more than 150,000 clones, about 60% detected once.

This receptor was identified in a human donor with alopecia areata. Here the sequenced sample was CD4+ T cells sorted from blood, taken at week 0. V usage is TRBV30 and J usage is TRBJ1-1; perhaps TRBD1 as D (6 bases). The CDR3 coding sequence is TGTGCCTGGAGTGTACAGGGAGGAGGCACTGAAGCTTTCTTT. Its translation is CAWSVQGGGTEAFF.